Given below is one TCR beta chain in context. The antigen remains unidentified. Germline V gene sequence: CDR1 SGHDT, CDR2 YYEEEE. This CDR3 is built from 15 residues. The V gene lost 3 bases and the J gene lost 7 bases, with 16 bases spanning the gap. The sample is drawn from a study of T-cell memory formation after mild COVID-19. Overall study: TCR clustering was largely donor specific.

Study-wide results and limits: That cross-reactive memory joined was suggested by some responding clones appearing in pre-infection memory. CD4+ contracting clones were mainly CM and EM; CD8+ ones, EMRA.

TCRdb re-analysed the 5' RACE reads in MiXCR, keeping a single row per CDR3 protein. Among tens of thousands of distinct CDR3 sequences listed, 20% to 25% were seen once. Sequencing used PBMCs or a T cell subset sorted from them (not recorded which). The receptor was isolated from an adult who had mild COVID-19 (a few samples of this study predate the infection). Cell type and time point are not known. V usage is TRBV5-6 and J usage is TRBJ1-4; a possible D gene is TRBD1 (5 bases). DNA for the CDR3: TGTGCCAGCAGCTCCGGGGACGTGGAGACTGAAAAACTGTTTTTT. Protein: CASSSGDVETEKLFF.